This T cell receptor (beta chain) was sequenced during a study of breast tumors, draining lymph nodes, adjacent tissues. Study results and caveats: The data were judged consistent with most tumor T cells coming from lymph node and expanding in tumor. Tumor and nontumor repertoires were significantly more similar in luminal-like than in basal-like breast cancer.

Each CDR3 protein gets one entry after TCRdb re-called the multiplex PCR reads with MiXCR. The sample lists 70,000 to 95,000 distinct CDR3 sequences, around 20% occurring once. The J segment lost 5 bases and the V segment lost 3 bases, leaving 6 bases of the junction unmatched. This CDR3 contains 15 residues. In germline, CDR1 is LGHDT, CDR2 YNNKEL (reference sequence). This clonotype was recorded a few times. Antigen unknown. Breast cancer patients provided tissue from their axillary draining lymph nodes. This clonotype was obtained from a female donor with breast cancer. Some clones in this sample may be carry-over from other donors' samples. Sequenced: axillary lymph node tissue. V usage is TRBV3-1 and J usage is TRBJ1-2; 10 nucleotides line up with TRBD1. The CDR3 here is CASSQAGQGGYGYTF. The CDR3 DNA is TGTGCCAGCAGCCAGGCCGGACAGGGGGGATATGGCTACACCTTC.